This T cell receptor (beta chain) emerged from a study of response to subunit inactivated influenza vaccine. TCRdb fed the RT-PCR reads into MiXCR, producing one record per CDR3 protein. The sample records more than 400,000 distinct CDR3 sequences, roughly 9.8% being singletons. Germline V CDR1 and CDR2: DFQATT, SNEGSKA (reference sequence). The CDR3 sequence is 15 residues long. Specimen: PBMCs from blood, collected more than 35 days after vaccination. This sequence was found in a man over 45 who received an inactivated influenza vaccine. V usage is TRBV20-1 and J usage is TRBJ2-1, with D unclear. CDR3 sequence (DNA): TGCAGGGCTGGAACTCCGGGCCTCGGGCACAATGAGCAGTTCTTC. This encodes CRAGTPGLGHNEQFF.